This T cell receptor beta chain was captured in a study of cytomegalovirus exposure and HLA in healthy donors. Findings of the study overall: There was a cluster of highly shared sequence variants that was likely a sequencing artifact. A later look showed TCR association rates differing by HLA locus, highest for DRB1 and lowest for HLA-C.

The CDR3 spans 15 residues. Losses at the gene ends were 7 bases for V and 3 bases for J; bases not matched to a gene: 9. Germline CDR1 reads SNHLY; CDR2 reads FYNNEI. PCR was performed using 60 Vbeta and 13 Jbeta primers. Using immunoSEQ multiplex PCR, the repertoire was profiled, and TCRdb retains in-frame clones only, with some absent. This table holds fewer than 350,000 clones, approximately 90% found once. In regard to this clone: Its antigen is undetermined.

This TCR came from a young woman in good health and CMV-seronegative. This chain connects TRBV2 to TRBJ1-2, with 9 positions matching TRBD1. The source material was PBMCs. The CDR3 sequence: CASKWGQGSDYGYTF. The CDR3 nucleotides are TGTGCCAGCAAATGGGGACAGGGTTCGGACTATGGCTACACCTTC.